This TCR beta chain was found in a study of CD8+ T cells in alopecia areata. This clone appeared a single time. The treatment here: oral pan-JAK inhibitor, 5-10 mg twice daily. cDNA prepared by RNA extraction and subsequent reverse transcription served as the template for sequencing. Clones were sequenced by immunoSEQ multiplex PCR, and TCRdb holds only the in-frame ones, with some missing. The data show around 150,000 clones, with approximately 60% seen just once and approximately 15% held by the top ten. Specimen: CD4+ T cells sorted from blood, collected at week 24, from a patient treated with tofacitinib. The clonotype comes from a human donor with alopecia areata.

CDR3 nucleotide sequence: TGCGCCAGCAGCTCCCGGGACTTCAATGAGCAGTTCTTC. Translating gives CASSSRDFNEQFF. The chain has TRBV5-1 and TRBJ2-1; D is possibly TRBD2 (6 bases). The germline CDR1 and CDR2 sequences are SGHRS and YFSETQ. The CDR3 loop spans 13 amino acids. Deletions cut 3 bases from V and 6 bases from J, with 10 bases between. The full variable domain, completed using reference TRBV5-1 and TRBJ2-1, is KAGVTQTPRYLIKTRGQQVTLSCSPISGHRSVSWYQQTPGQGLQFLFEYFSETQRNKGNFPGRFSGRQFSNSRSEMNVSTLELGDSALYLCASSSRDFNEQFFGPGTRLTVL.